This entry lists 26 T cell receptor beta chains sequenced from one sample in a study of T cell clonality in common variable immunodeficiency. Here immunoSEQ multiplex PCR was the method, and the copy in TCRdb shows in-frame clones only, minus some. The repertoire shows about 39,000 clones, none seen only once; the top ten take roughly 2.9%. Sequenced input: peripheral blood mononuclear cells. These receptors all come from a person between 18 and 69 years old in good health.

This clone was seen ten or more times. The observed sequence ends 3 residues before the CDR3 terminus, with the missing tail filled in from the germline J gene. V is TRBV19 and J is TRBJ2-1; TRBD2 aligns across 8 bases. Germline trimming cut 4 bases from V and 0 bases from J; bases unmatched to any gene: 2. The CDR3 extends over 15 amino acids. The germline V gene encodes CDR1 LNHDA and CDR2 SQIVND (reference sequence). CDR3 loop: CASSTSGSSYNEQFF. The sequenced part of the CDR3 DNA is TGTGCCAGTAGTACCAGCGGGAGCTCCTACAATGAG.

This clone was counted ten times or more. The CDR3 extends 3 residues past the end of the read, so its final part is completed from the germline J gene. This chain uses TRBV28 with TRBJ2-3; D gene uncertain. CDR3 size: 13 residues. CDR1 and CDR2 (germline): MDHEN, SYDVKM. V lost 7 bases to trimming and J lost 3 bases, with 11 bases between them. The sequenced part of the CDR3 DNA is TGTGCCAGCAACGACCCTAGAACAGATACG. Translated, it gives CASNDPRTDT. The whole CDR3 sequence is CASNDPRTDTQYF. Combining the CDR3 with reference TRBV28 and TRBJ2-3 gives the whole variable domain DVKVTQSSRYLVKRTGEKVFLECVQDMDHENMFWYRQDPGLGLRLIYFSYDVKMKEKGDIPEGYSVSREKKERFSLILESASTNQTSMYLCASNDPRTDTQYFGPGTRLTVL.

Worth noting for this clone: The read falls 3 residues short of the CDR3 end, and the missing part is taken from the germline J gene. The V and J genes are TRBV20-1 and TRBJ2-7, with a tentative D call TRBD2 (5 bases). The V gene's germline CDR1 is DFQATT and CDR2 SNEGSKA (reference sequence). V shed 7 bases and J shed 2 bases, with 12 bases lying between them. This CDR3 has 12 residues. Incomplete CDR3 DNA: TGCAGTGTGAGGCTAGCCCCCTACGAG. It encodes CSVRLAPYE. The full-length CDR3 reads as CSVRLAPYEQYF.

This clone was seen at least ten times. The read terminates 3 residues ahead of where the CDR3 ends, so the germline J gene completes it. This rearrangement joins TRBV19 to TRBJ1-4, with 8 bases fitting TRBD1. Looked up from germline, CDR1 is LNHDA and CDR2 is SQIVND (reference sequence). CDR3 length: 14 amino acids. Losses at the gene ends were 4 bases for V and 8 bases for J; bases not matched to a gene: 6. Here the CDR3 reads CASSTGTGWEKLFF. The CDR3 bases that were read are TGTGCCAGTAGTACAGGGACAGGATGGGAAAAA. The full variable domain, rest sourced from reference TRBV19 and TRBJ1-4, is DGGITQSPKYLFRKEGQNVTLSCEQNLNHDAMYWYRQDPGQGLRLIYYSQIVNDFQKGDIAEGYSVSREKKESFPLTVTSAQKNPTAFYLCASSTGTGWEKLFFGSGTQLSVL.

This clone was seen at least ten times. The CDR3 end is not reached by the read, which stops 3 residues before it; the germline J gene fills it in. The chain joins TRBV20-1 to TRBJ2-6; TRBD2 might be the D (6 bases). This CDR3 spans 14 amino acids. Germline V gene sequence: CDR1 DFQATT, CDR2 SNEGSKA (reference sequence). V was shortened by 4 bases and J by 4 bases, with 11 bases between the two germline ends. The chain's CDR3 is CSAIPGGGANVLTF. The CDR3 DNA, read in part, is TGCAGTGCTATTCCTGGAGGGGGGGCCAACGTC.

This clone has ten or more counts. The CDR3 goes on 3 residues after the read ends, and that part is filled in from the germline J gene. The chain carries TRBV30 and TRBJ1-4, with D maybe TRBD1 (5 bases). V shed 3 bases and J shed 7 bases, with 9 bases lying between them. CDR3 size: 12 residues. Germline loops: CDR1 GTSNPN, CDR2 SVGIG (reference sequence). CDR3 loop: CAWRRRGEKLFF. The covered CDR3 bases are TGTGCCTGGAGAAGGAGGGGTGAAAAA.

This clone was seen ten or more times. Coverage ceases 3 residues before the CDR3 finishes, and the germline J gene fills in the end. V gene TRBV5-1 combines with J gene TRBJ2-3; 10 bases match TRBD2. The J segment lost 5 bases and the V segment lost 2 bases, leaving 8 bases of the junction unmatched. Germline V gene data show CDR1 as SGHRS and CDR2 as YFSETQ. The CDR3 covers 16 residues. The CDR3 sequence is CASSFTLAGAQDTQYF. The covered CDR3 bases are TGCGCCAGCAGCTTCACCCTAGCGGGAGCCCAAGATACG.

This clone was detected many times. With the read ending 3 residues before the CDR3 end, the germline J gene is used to fill in that end. The chain is built from TRBV30 and TRBJ1-5, with a weak D call TRBD1 (6 bases). Germline assignment: CDR1 GTSNPN and CDR2 SVGIG (reference sequence). The V end lost 3 bases, the J end lost 5 bases, and 14 bases lay between the germline ends. The CDR3 is 14 residues long. The part of the CDR3 DNA that was read is TGTGCCTGGAGCTGGGGGGGGGCAGATCAGCCC. This gives the protein CAWSWGGADQP. The complete CDR3 reads CAWSWGGADQPQHF.

This clone was found a few times. The sequence runs out 3 residues before the end of the CDR3; the remainder is reconstructed from the germline J gene. The chain is built from TRBV7-8 and TRBJ2-7; TRBD2 matches at 7 bases. Germline V lookup: CDR1 SGHVS, CDR2 FQNEAQ. V lost 5 bases to trimming and J lost 6 bases; unmatched junction nucleotides: 7. The CDR3 extends over 13 amino acids. CDR3 sequence: CASSGTKSGEQYF. The covered CDR3 bases are TGTGCCAGCAGCGGGACTAAGTCGGGCGAG.

This clone was recorded at least ten times. The CDR3 end lies 3 residues beyond the end of the read and is filled in from the germline J gene. The chain recombines TRBV19 with TRBJ1-5; D perhaps matches TRBD1 (6 bases). Germline V gene sequence: CDR1 LNHDA, CDR2 SQIVND (reference sequence). The CDR3 is 17 amino acids. V lost 4 bases and J lost 1, with 17 bases in between. The CDR3 sequence is CASSTQLTGRSNQPQHF. The covered CDR3 bases are TGTGCCAGTAGTACCCAATTGACAGGCAGAAGCAATCAGCCC.

This clone was counted many times. The sequenced fragment ends 3 residues before the CDR3 boundary, so the rest is inferred from the germline J gene. The chain combines TRBV7-8 with TRBJ1-1, with TRBD1 matching 7 bases. The trim removed 5 bases at V and 3 bases at J, leaving 9 bases unmatched. Germline loops: CDR1 SGHVS, CDR2 FQNEAQ. This CDR3 has 15 amino acids. Partial CDR3 DNA: TGTGCCAGCAGCATACCTAGACAGGGAGACACTGAA. Its protein product is CASSIPRQGDTE. The full CDR3 is CASSIPRQGDTEAFF.

There are many counts of this clone. The read terminates 3 residues ahead of where the CDR3 ends, so the germline J gene completes it. The rearrangement joins TRBV20-1 to TRBJ1-4; D is possibly TRBD1 (6 bases). From germline, CDR1 is DFQATT and CDR2 SNEGSKA (reference sequence). This CDR3 contains 16 residues. V lost 5 bases and J 4 bases, leaving 20 bases between the germline ends. CDR3 sequence reads: CSAHGPGQRGNEKLFF. Partial CDR3 DNA: TGCAGTGCTCACGGCCCTGGACAGAGGGGTAATGAAAAA.

In its sample, this clone was seen a few times. Read sequence stops 3 residues before the CDR3 end, and the germline J gene provides the missing end. J is TRBJ1-2 and V is TRBV19; no reliable D call. This CDR3 has 11 amino acids. The germline CDR1 and CDR2 sequences are LNHDA and SQIVND (reference sequence). The CDR3 DNA, read in part, is TGTGCCAGTAGTATCAGGTTAGTG. Its protein is CASSIRLV. The complete CDR3 protein is CASSIRLVYTF. Supplemented by reference TRBV19 and TRBJ1-2, the full variable domain reads DGGITQSPKYLFRKEGQNVTLSCEQNLNHDAMYWYRQDPGQGLRLIYYSQIVNDFQKGDIAEGYSVSREKKESFPLTVTSAQKNPTAFYLCASSIRLVYTFGSGTRLTVV.

This clone was detected ten times or more. The sequenced fragment ends 3 residues before the CDR3 boundary, so the rest is inferred from the germline J gene. This chain connects TRBV30 to TRBJ2-2; D possibly corresponds to TRBD1 (6 bases). The germline CDR1 and CDR2 sequences are GTSNPN and SVGIG (reference sequence). The V and J ends lost 5 bases and 2 bases respectively, with 15 bases between them. This CDR3 region has 15 residues. The covered CDR3 bases are TGTGCCTGGTCCCCCGGGACACCTAACACCGGGGAG. It is translated as CAWSPGTPNTGE. The whole CDR3 sequence is CAWSPGTPNTGELFF.

This clone has at least ten counts. Coverage ceases 3 residues before the CDR3 finishes, and the germline J gene fills in the end. The chain has TRBV5-1 and TRBJ1-3; D is perhaps TRBD1 (5 bases). V lost 0 bases to trimming and J lost 5 bases, with 15 bases between them. Germline V gene lookup returns CDR1 SGHRS and CDR2 YFSETQ. This CDR3 is built from 16 residues. Incomplete CDR3 DNA: TGCGCCAGCAGCTTGGACAGGAAGGCCGGCAGAAACACC. Its protein product is CASSLDRKAGRNT. The entire CDR3 is CASSLDRKAGRNTIYF.

This clone was counted many times. The read ends 3 residues early relative to the CDR3; the germline J gene fills the gap. V usage is TRBV19 and J usage is TRBJ2-3; 14 bases are shared with TRBD2. This CDR3 spans 19 amino acids. Germline V gene sequence: CDR1 LNHDA, CDR2 SQIVND (reference sequence). Germline trimming cut 3 bases from V and 0 bases from J; bases unmatched to any gene: 8. CDR3: CASSMTGTSGRRSTDTQYF. CDR3 DNA (partial): TGTGCCAGTAGTATGACCGGGACTAGCGGGAGAAGAAGCACAGATACG.

The sample holds many counts of this clone. The read ends 3 residues before the CDR3 terminus; that terminus is restored from the germline J gene. The J gene is TRBJ2-2, the V gene TRBV30; 10 bases align to TRBD1. The germline gives CDR1 GTSNPN, CDR2 SVGIG (reference sequence). There are 18 residues in the CDR3. CDR3: CAWSTLQGTGETNEKLFF. The DNA read from the CDR3 is TGTGCCTGGAGTACCCTTCAGGGGACAGGGGAAACTAATGAAAAG.

This clone was observed at least ten times. Read sequence stops 3 residues before the CDR3 end, and the germline J gene provides the missing end. The chain uses TRBV6-1 and TRBJ1-1; 8 nucleotides align to TRBD1. Germline CDR1 is MNHNS and CDR2 is SASEGT. CDR3 length equals 15 residues. The CDR3 region is CASSESLDREAEAFF. The CDR3 bases that were read are TGTGCCAGCAGTGAATCCCTGGACAGGGAGGCCGAA.

There are a few counts of this clone. The observed sequence ends 3 residues before the CDR3 terminus, with the missing tail filled in from the germline J gene. The chain is built from TRBV19 and TRBJ1-5; 12 bases match TRBD1. The ends lost 10 bases at V and 8 bases at J; junction bases unmatched: 6. The CDR3 is made up of 13 amino acids. Germline CDR1 and CDR2: LNHDA and SQIVND (reference sequence). The CDR3 bases that were read are TGTGCCACCTGGGACAGGGGGCACGAGCCC. It is translated as CATWDRGHEP. The entire CDR3 protein is CATWDRGHEPQHF. The full variable domain, rest sourced from reference TRBV19 and TRBJ1-5, is DGGITQSPKYLFRKEGQNVTLSCEQNLNHDAMYWYRQDPGQGLRLIYYSQIVNDFQKGDIAEGYSVSREKKESFPLTVTSAQKNPTAFYLCATWDRGHEPQHFGDGTRLSIL.

This clone has ten or more counts. The CDR3 end lies 3 residues beyond the end of the read and is filled in from the germline J gene. This sequence joins TRBV5-8 and TRBJ2-6; no clear D. The CDR3 has 15 residues. The germline gives CDR1 SGHTS, CDR2 YDEGEE. Trimming cost V 2 bases and J 3 bases, with 9 bases left between them. The CDR3 bases that were read are TGTGCCAGCAGCTTAGGGTCAGGTGGGGCCAACGTC. Its protein product is CASSLGSGGANV. The entire CDR3 reads CASSLGSGGANVLTF.

The table lists this clone with many counts. CDR3 sequence reads: CASSEGTRGSTDTQYF. CDR3 DNA, as far as it was read: TGTGCCAGCAGTGAAGGGACTAGAGGTAGCACAGATACG. The genes are TRBV6-1 and TRBJ2-3, with 7 bases identical to TRBD2. The read falls 3 residues short of the CDR3 end, and the missing part is taken from the germline J gene. V shed 1 base and J 0 bases; nucleotides not matched to a gene: 4. This CDR3 comprises 16 residues. Germline assignment: CDR1 MNHNS and CDR2 SASEGT.

The table lists this clone with many counts. The read finishes 3 residues shy of the CDR3 end, and the germline J gene is used to complete it. V usage is TRBV28 and J usage is TRBJ2-1; 11 bases agree with TRBD2. The CDR3 is 17 residues long. With V trimmed by 1 base and J by 9 bases, 11 bases remained unmatched. CDR1 and CDR2 (germline): MDHEN, SYDVKM. CDR3 loop: CASSLFSLAGGPGEQFF. The covered CDR3 bases are TGTGCCAGCAGTTTATTTTCCCTAGCGGGAGGCCCAGGTGAG.

Regarding this clone: Read data end 3 residues before the CDR3 end; the end is taken from the germline J gene. The J gene is TRBJ1-1, the V gene TRBV7-8, with D perhaps TRBD1 (6 bases). CDR1 is SGHVS, CDR2 FQNEAQ, per germline. The CDR3 extends over 14 amino acids. CDR3 DNA, as far as it was read: TGTGCCAGCAGCTCTGACTGGACAGATGAAAAA. Translating it yields CASSSDWTDEK. In full, the CDR3 is CASSSDWTDEKAFF.

This clone was detected many times. The read ends 3 residues shy of where the CDR3 ends; the end is completed using the germline J gene. The chain couples TRBV18 to TRBJ2-1, with unresolved D. The V end was cut by 3 bases, the J end by 2 bases, with 2 bases between. The CDR3 spans 12 residues. From germline, CDR1 is KGHSH and CDR2 LQKENI. CDR3 loop: CASSPAYNEQFF. The CDR3 DNA, read in part, is TGTGCCAGCTCACCCGCCTACAATGAG.

To note about this clone: The observed sequence ends 3 residues before the CDR3 terminus, with the missing tail filled in from the germline J gene. The chain has TRBV6-1 and TRBJ1-2, with no clear D. The CDR3 loop spans 14 amino acids. Germline V gene lookup returns CDR1 MNHNS and CDR2 SASEGT. Deletions cut 2 bases from V and 1 base from J, with 8 bases between. The sequenced CDR3 bases are TGTGCCAGCAGTGAAATTCAGTATAACTATGGC. Translated: CASSEIQYNYG. The whole CDR3 sequence is CASSEIQYNYGYTF.

This clone was seen repeatedly, ten times or more. The DNA ends 3 residues before the CDR3 does, and the rest of the CDR3 is filled in from the germline J gene. The V gene is TRBV19, the J gene TRBJ2-1, with 8 bases fitting TRBD2. CDR1 and CDR2 (germline): LNHDA, SQIVND (reference sequence). The J segment lost 7 bases and the V segment lost 6 bases, leaving 11 bases of the junction unmatched. The CDR3 consists of 15 residues. CDR3: CASRRSGSGSNEQFF. The sequenced CDR3 bases are TGTGCCAGTAGGAGAAGCGGGAGCGGGTCTAATGAG.